This TCR beta chain was captured by sequencing in a study of control samples from healthy donors and cancer patients. The V end lost 8 bases, the J end lost 5 bases, and 13 bases lay between the germline ends. There are 13 residues in the CDR3. Germline CDR1 and CDR2: MNHNY and SVGAGI (reference sequence). TCRdb keeps only in-frame clones here, not all; method: immunoSEQ multiplex PCR. The table lists tens of thousands of clones, over 85% of them singletons. The TCR was taken from a woman between 50 and 59 years old with head and neck cancer. Input material: PBMCs. J is TRBJ2-1 and V is TRBV6-6; D is uncertain. CDR3 residues: CASVRQADNEQFF. CDR3 nucleotides: TGTGCCAGCGTCCGGCAGGCCGACAATGAGCAGTTCTTC.